Listed below are T cell receptor beta chains from one sample, sequenced in a study of T-cell memory formation after mild COVID-19. TCRdb re-analysed the 5' RACE reads in MiXCR, keeping a single row per CDR3 protein. The sample has about 600,000 distinct CDR3 sequences; about a fifth are singletons. Sequenced input: PBMCs or a T cell subset sorted from them (not recorded which). The source of these receptors is an adult woman who had mild COVID-19 (a few samples of this study predate the infection). Cell type and time point are not known. Each CDR3 is given with its conserved first and last residue. The D gene is left open where the match is weak. Some rows have no size entry. The others give once, few or many, or a class for an expanded clone.

v_call	j_call	clone_size	d_call	cdr3_aa	cdr3_nt
TRBV5-6	TRBJ2-5	NA	TRBD1	CASSLTGVFPETQYF	TGTGCCAGCAGCTTGACAGGGGTTTTTCCAGAGACCCAGTACTTC
TRBV5-6	TRBJ2-7	NA	TRBD1	CASTLGTGTYEQYF	TGTGCCAGCACCCTGGGGACAGGGACCTACGAGCAGTACTTC
TRBV9	TRBJ2-7	NA	NA	CASSVAFGAYEQYF	TGTGCCAGCAGCGTAGCTTTCGGCGCCTACGAGCAGTACTTC
TRBV2	TRBJ1-3	few	NA	CASAHSYRVRYF	TGTGCCAGCGCGCATTCTTATCGGGTTCGATATTTT
TRBV7-2	TRBJ2-7	NA	NA	CASSLVLTVSYEQYF	TGTGCCAGCAGCTTAGTGTTGACAGTCTCCTACGAGCAGTACTTC
TRBV18	TRBJ2-7	many	NA	CASSLQQEYEQYF	TGTGCCAGCTCACTCCAACAAGAATACGAGCAGTACTTC
TRBV12-3/TRBV12-4	TRBJ2-2	few	NA	CASSSRAGQLSTGELFF	TGTGCCAGCAGCTCACGCGCCGGACAGTTGAGCACCGGGGAGCTGTTTTTT
TRBV28	TRBJ2-6	NA	NA	CASSSGGRGSSGANVLTF	TGTGCCAGCAGTTCCGGAGGAAGAGGGAGCTCTGGGGCCAACGTCCTGACTTTC
TRBV6-5	TRBJ1-2	many	NA	CASSYGPGAEGYTF	TGTGCCAGCAGTTACGGCCCGGGGGCGGAAGGCTACACCTTC
TRBV10-3	TRBJ1-1	few	TRBD1	CATAGTATDTEAFF	TGTGCCACCGCCGGGACAGCCACGGACACTGAAGCTTTCTTT
TRBV7-9	TRBJ2-5	NA	NA	CASSPAGLETQYF	TGTGCCAGCAGCCCCGCCGGGTTGGAGACCCAGTACTTC
TRBV6-2/TRBV6-3	TRBJ2-1	few	NA	CASSYVSLGNEQFF	TGTGCCAGCAGTTACGTCAGCTTGGGAAATGAGCAGTTCTTC
TRBV6-5	TRBJ1-1	NA	NA	CASSYVRGNTEAFF	TGTGCCAGCAGTTACGTTAGGGGGAACACTGAAGCTTTCTTT
TRBV7-9	TRBJ2-7	few	NA	CASSATSGNREQYF	TGTGCCAGCAGCGCGACTAGTGGGAACAGGGAGCAGTACTTC
TRBV12-3/TRBV12-4	TRBJ2-2	NA	TRBD2	CASTGLAGDTGELFF	TGTGCCAGCACTGGCCTAGCGGGAGACACCGGGGAGCTGTTTTTT
TRBV19	TRBJ1-1	NA	NA	CASTRGFLNTEAFF	TGTGCCAGTACAAGGGGGTTCTTGAACACTGAAGCTTTCTTT
TRBV11-3	TRBJ1-1	few	NA	CASSLALGSGEAFF	TGTGCCAGCAGCTTAGCCCTTGGATCGGGGGAAGCTTTCTTT
TRBV27	TRBJ1-1	NA	NA	CASRRGISTEAFF	TGTGCCAGCAGACGGGGGATTAGCACTGAAGCTTTCTTT
TRBV6-5	TRBJ2-7	NA	NA	CASSHSLEYEQYF	TGTGCCAGCAGCCACAGTTTGGAATACGAGCAGTACTTC
TRBV7-9	TRBJ2-3	few	TRBD2	CASNDKAGGTSTDTQYF	TGTGCCAGCAACGACAAAGCGGGAGGGACCAGCACAGATACGCAGTATTTT
TRBV5-1	TRBJ1-2	NA	NA	CASSLSEQGDGYTF	TGCGCCAGCAGCTTATCGGAACAGGGTGATGGCTACACCTTC
TRBV18	TRBJ2-4	few	NA	CASSPGVQNIQYF	TGTGCCAGCTCACCAGGGGTCCAGAACATTCAGTACTTC
TRBV7-2	TRBJ1-1	few	TRBD1	CASSLDWDRTEAFF	TGTGCCAGCAGCTTAGATTGGGACAGGACTGAAGCTTTCTTT
TRBV5-1	TRBJ1-2	few	NA	CASSETANYGYTF	TGCGCCAGCAGTGAGACAGCTAACTATGGCTACACCTTC
TRBV12-3/TRBV12-4	TRBJ1-5	many	NA	CASSGGGNQPQHF	TGTGCCAGCAGTGGGGGGGGCAATCAGCCCCAGCATTTT
TRBV12-3/TRBV12-4	TRBJ2-1	few	TRBD2	CASSFPGLAGGPHEQFF	TGTGCCAGCAGTTTCCCGGGACTAGCGGGGGGGCCCCATGAGCAGTTCTTC
TRBV7-2	TRBJ1-1	NA	TRBD1	CASSAGGEATEAFF	TGTGCCAGCAGCGCAGGGGGCGAGGCCACTGAAGCTTTCTTT
TRBV14	TRBJ2-3	few	NA	CASSHGGGAGDTQYF	TGTGCCAGCAGCCACGGAGGGGGCGCAGGGGATACGCAGTATTTT
TRBV15	TRBJ1-2	NA	NA	CATSRDRERASGYTF	TGTGCCACCAGCAGAGATCGAGAAAGGGCGAGTGGCTACACCTTC
TRBV18	TRBJ1-1	NA	NA	CASSPSEGTEAFF	TGTGCCAGCTCACCATCGGAGGGCACTGAAGCTTTCTTT
TRBV30	TRBJ2-7	NA	TRBD1	CAWSALDRAHEQYF	TGTGCCTGGAGCGCGCTGGACAGGGCCCACGAGCAGTACTTC
TRBV10-3	TRBJ2-5	few	NA	CAISDGGAYQETQYF	TGTGCCATCAGTGATGGCGGGGCGTACCAAGAGACCCAGTACTTC
TRBV11-2	TRBJ1-3	few	TRBD1	CASSGDWGQGYGNTIYF	TGTGCCAGCAGCGGAGACTGGGGACAGGGATATGGAAACACCATATATTTT
TRBV2	TRBJ2-1	NA	NA	CASSGATTGRKFF	TGTGCCAGCAGTGGGGCTACTACAGGGAGGAAGTTCTTC
TRBV24-1	TRBJ2-1	NA	NA	CATSGVDGRSYNEQFF	TGTGCCACCAGTGGGGTAGACGGCCGCTCCTACAATGAGCAGTTCTTC
TRBV5-4	TRBJ2-2	few	NA	CASQDRNTGELFF	TGTGCCAGCCAGGACAGGAACACCGGGGAGCTGTTTTTT
TRBV6-4	TRBJ2-3	few	NA	CASSDSAVGSSTDTQYF	TGTGCCAGCAGTGACTCAGCGGTCGGCTCTAGCACAGATACGCAGTATTTT
TRBV4-3	TRBJ2-4	NA	NA	CASSQDRWGAKNIQYF	TGCGCCAGCAGCCAAGATCGTTGGGGGGCCAAAAACATTCAGTACTTC
TRBV7-9	TRBJ2-1	few	NA	CASSLATREQFF	TGTGCCAGCAGCTTAGCCACGCGGGAGCAGTTCTTC
TRBV19	TRBJ2-3	NA	TRBD2	CASIPGGGHGDTQYF	TGTGCCAGTATCCCAGGCGGGGGGCATGGAGATACGCAGTATTTT
TRBV15	TRBJ2-5	few	TRBD2	CATSRRGDQETQYF	TGTGCCACCAGCAGACGGGGGGACCAAGAGACCCAGTACTTC
TRBV14	TRBJ2-2	NA	TRBD1	CASSYRGWNTGELFF	TGTGCCAGCAGCTACAGGGGCTGGAACACCGGGGAGCTGTTTTTT
TRBV7-9	TRBJ2-5	few	NA	CASRTGEWQETQYF	TGTGCCAGCCGCACGGGGGAGTGGCAAGAGACCCAGTACTTC
TRBV3-1	TRBJ2-2	NA	NA	CASSQGAPNTGELFF	TGTGCCAGCAGCCAAGGCGCACCGAACACCGGGGAGCTGTTTTTT
TRBV3-1	TRBJ2-3	NA	TRBD2	CASSQGASGTDTQYF	TGTGCCAGCAGCCAAGGGGCTAGCGGGACGGATACGCAGTATTTT
TRBV7-9	TRBJ1-1	few	TRBD1	CASSLVVLQGWNTEAFF	TGTGCCAGCAGCTTAGTAGTCCTACAGGGGTGGAACACTGAAGCTTTCTTT
TRBV30	TRBJ2-7	NA	TRBD2	CAWGTSLPSYEQYF	TGTGCCTGGGGGACTAGTTTGCCCTCTTACGAGCAGTACTTC
TRBV5-1	TRBJ1-1	many	NA	CASSPGTNTEAFF	TGTGCCAGCTCACCGGGGACAAACACTGAAGCTTTCTTT
TRBV3-1	TRBJ2-7	NA	NA	CASSPRDGYFGEQYF	TGTGCCAGCAGCCCCAGGGACGGATACTTCGGCGAGCAGTACTTC
TRBV11-2	TRBJ2-1	few	TRBD2	CASSLDKFRLAGGRDEQFF	TGTGCCAGCAGCTTAGATAAGTTTAGACTAGCGGGAGGGCGTGATGAGCAGTTCTTC
TRBV5-5	TRBJ2-2	few	NA	CASSLTARGELFF	TGTGCCAGCAGCTTGACGGCTAGAGGGGAGCTGTTTTTT
TRBV12-3/TRBV12-4	TRBJ2-2	many	TRBD2	CASSLGGLADNTGELFF	TGTGCCAGCAGTTTGGGTGGACTAGCGGATAACACCGGGGAGCTGTTTTTT
TRBV9	TRBJ2-3	NA	NA	CASSAHPGNPTDTQYF	TGTGCCAGCAGCGCGCACCCCGGGAACCCTACTGATACGCAGTATTTT
TRBV19	TRBJ2-7	few	NA	CASSIVGGMSSYEQYF	TGTGCCAGTAGTATAGTAGGCGGGATGAGCTCCTACGAGCAGTACTTC
TRBV2	TRBJ2-1	once	TRBD1	CANSGTEDYNEQFF	TGTGCCAACTCCGGGACAGAAGATTACAATGAGCAGTTCTTC